The clone carrying this TCR beta chain was counted at least ten times. Primers targeting TRAV and TRBV primed first-strand cDNA, covering alpha and beta chains. Amplification, which lasted roughly 22 PCR cycles, used a constant-region primer and V-primer adapter to amplify TCRs. Via MiXCR, TCRdb re-called the reads, giving one row per CDR3 protein. The data show tens of thousands of distinct CDR3 sequences, with 18% seen just once and about 2.5% held by the top ten. Germline V gene sequence: CDR1 SGHRS, CDR2 YFSETQ. The germline V and J ends were trimmed by 2 bases and 3 bases, with 11 bases remaining between them. This CDR3 region has 14 residues. Time point defined: before trial treatment. Donors received nivolumab, ipilimumab, aspirin, low-dose cyclophosphamide and low-dose radiotherapy. As a condition of eligibility, patients had advanced solid tumors lacking tumor-infiltrating lymphocytes. The source of the sample is a study of low-dose radiotherapy and immunotherapy resistance in tumors. The wider study: Each fraction for Cohort 1 was 0.5 Gy, given every 2 weeks, and the total came to 6.5 Gy.

This sample comprised PBMCs, obtained before treatment. The rearrangement uses TRBV5-1 and TRBJ1-1; D is unclear. The source is a male donor with prostate cancer. CDR3 amino acids: CASSFRAEDTEAFF. The CDR3 region has the DNA TGCGCCAGCAGCTTTCGGGCCGAGGACACTGAAGCTTTCTTT.